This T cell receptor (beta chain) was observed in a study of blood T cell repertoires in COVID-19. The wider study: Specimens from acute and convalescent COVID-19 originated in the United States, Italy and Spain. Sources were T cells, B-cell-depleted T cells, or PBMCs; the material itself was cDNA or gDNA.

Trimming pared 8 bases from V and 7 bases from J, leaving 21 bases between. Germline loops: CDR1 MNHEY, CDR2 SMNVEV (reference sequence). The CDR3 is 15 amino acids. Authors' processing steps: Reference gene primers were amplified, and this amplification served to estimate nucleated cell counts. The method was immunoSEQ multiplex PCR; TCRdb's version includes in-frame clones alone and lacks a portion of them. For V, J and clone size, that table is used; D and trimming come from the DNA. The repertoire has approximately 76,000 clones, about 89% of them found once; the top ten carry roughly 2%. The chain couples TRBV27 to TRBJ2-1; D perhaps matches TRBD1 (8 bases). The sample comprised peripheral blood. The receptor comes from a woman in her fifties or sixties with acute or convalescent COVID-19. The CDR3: CASETRTGRGNEQFF. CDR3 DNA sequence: TGTGCCAGCGAAACAAGGACAGGGAGGGGAAATGAGCAGTTCTTC.